The 7 T cell receptor beta chains below were found in one sample sequenced in a study of siplizumab effects on memory and regulatory T cells. Libraries were prepared by immunoSEQ multiplex PCR; TCRdb keeps only in-frame clonotypes and omits some of them. This table holds tens of thousands of clones, around 93% found once. The sequencing sample was made of CD8+ T cells sorted from blood. These receptors all come from a human donor in good health.

V gene TRBV6-5 combines with J gene TRBJ1-1; D gene uncertain. V was shortened by 6 bases and J by 1 base, with 12 bases between the two germline ends. Germline V lookup: CDR1 MNHEY, CDR2 SVGAGI. The length of the CDR3 is 14 residues. Written as DNA, the CDR3 is TGTGCCAGCAGCCCGTCAATCGAGAACACTGAAGCTTTCTTT. This codes for CASSPSIENTEAFF.

The sample holds one count of this clone. The chain recombines TRBV27 with TRBJ2-5; 10 bases agree with TRBD1. The CDR3 sequence is 13 residues long. Germline V gene lookup returns CDR1 MNHEY and CDR2 SMNVEV (reference sequence). V was clipped by 5 bases and J by 6 bases; unmatched bases: 3. CDR3 loop: CASSDRGLKTQYF. As DNA, the CDR3 is TGTGCCAGCAGTGACAGGGGGCTTAAGACCCAGTACTTC.

The V call is TRBV7-9, the J call TRBJ2-7; D is perhaps TRBD1 (6 bases). This CDR3 spans 17 amino acids. Germline V gene sequence: CDR1 SEHNR, CDR2 FQNEAQ (reference sequence). The V gene lost 4 bases and the J gene lost 5 bases, with 24 bases spanning the gap. CDR3 protein: CASSSFTGPWSNDEQYF. The CDR3 nucleotides read TGTGCCAGCAGCTCGTTTACAGGGCCGTGGTCGAATGACGAGCAGTACTTC.

V gene TRBV28 combines with J gene TRBJ1-1; no definite D call. Germline lookup yields CDR1 MDHEN and CDR2 SYDVKM. Trimming stripped 3 bases from V and 1 base from J, with 6 bases between. This CDR3 is 13 amino acids long. The CDR3 nucleotides are TGTGCCAGCAGTTTGCAGGAGAACACTGAAGCTTTCTTT. Translated, it gives CASSLQENTEAFF.

The chain joins TRBV30 to TRBJ2-1; D tentatively fits TRBD1 or TRBD2 (5 bases each). Deletions cut 3 bases from V and 0 bases from J, with 21 bases between. The germline V gene has CDR1 GTSNPN and CDR2 SVGIG (reference sequence). The CDR3 totals 18 residues. The DNA of the CDR3 is TGTGCCTGGAGCCCACCCGCCCGGGACCACGACTCCTACAATGAGCAGTTCTTC. Translating it yields CAWSPPARDHDSYNEQFF.

The chain recombines TRBV7-9 with TRBJ2-3; D unclear. Trimming cost V 8 bases and J 6 bases, with 15 bases left between them. The CDR3 is 13 amino acids. From germline, CDR1 is SEHNR and CDR2 FQNEAQ (reference sequence). The CDR3 bases are TGTGCCAGCGCTCTACCGATGGGGGATACGCAGTATTTT. Translating gives CASALPMGDTQYF.

The gene calls are TRBV9 and TRBJ2-3; 7 nucleotides line up with TRBD2. After removal of 3 bases from V and 2 bases from J, the junction contained 12 bases not matched to a gene. Germline assignment: CDR1 SGDLS and CDR2 YYNGEE. This CDR3 is 17 amino acids long. CDR3 loop: CASSAHPGGGITDTQYF. The CDR3 nucleotides are TGTGCCAGCAGCGCTCACCCTGGGGGGGGGATCACAGATACGCAGTATTTT.